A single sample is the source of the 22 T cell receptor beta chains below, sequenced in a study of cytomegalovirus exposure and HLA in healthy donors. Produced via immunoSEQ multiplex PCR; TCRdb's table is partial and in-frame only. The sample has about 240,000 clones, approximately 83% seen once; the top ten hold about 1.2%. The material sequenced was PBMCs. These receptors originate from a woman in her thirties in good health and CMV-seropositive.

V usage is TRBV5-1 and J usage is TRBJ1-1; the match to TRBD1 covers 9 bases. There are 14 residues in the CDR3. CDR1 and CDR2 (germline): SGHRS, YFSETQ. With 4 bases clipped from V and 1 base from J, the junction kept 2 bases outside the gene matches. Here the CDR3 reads CASSVTGGNTEAFF. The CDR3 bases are TGCGCCAGCAGCGTGACAGGGGGGAACACTGAAGCTTTCTTT.

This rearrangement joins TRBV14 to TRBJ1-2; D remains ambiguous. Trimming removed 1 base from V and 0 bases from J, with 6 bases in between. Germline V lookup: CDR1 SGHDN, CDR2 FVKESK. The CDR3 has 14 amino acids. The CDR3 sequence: CASSQGLTNYGYTF. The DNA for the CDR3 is TGTGCCAGCAGCCAAGGTCTAACTAACTATGGCTACACCTTC.

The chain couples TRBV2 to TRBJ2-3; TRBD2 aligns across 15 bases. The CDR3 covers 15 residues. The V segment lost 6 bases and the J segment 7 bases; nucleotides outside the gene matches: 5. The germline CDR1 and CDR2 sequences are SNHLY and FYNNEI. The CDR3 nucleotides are TGTGCCAGCAGCGCCGGGACTAGCGGGAGGTATACGCAGTATTTT. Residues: CASSAGTSGRYTQYF.

The DNA for the CDR3 is TGTGCCAGCTCACCAGCCGGGACAGCCAGAAACACCATATATTTT. It is translated as CASSPAGTARNTIYF. The rearrangement uses TRBV18 and TRBJ1-3, with 7 bases aligning to TRBD1. Germline V gene sequence: CDR1 KGHSH, CDR2 LQKENI. V gave up 2 bases and J gave up 5 bases; unmatched junction bases: 6. This CDR3 has 15 residues.

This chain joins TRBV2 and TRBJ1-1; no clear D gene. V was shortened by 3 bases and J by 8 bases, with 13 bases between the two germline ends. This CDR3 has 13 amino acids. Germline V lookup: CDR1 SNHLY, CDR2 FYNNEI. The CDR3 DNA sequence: TGTGCCAGCAGTGATGTTTGGGTCGGGGAAGCTTTCTTT. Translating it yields CASSDVWVGEAFF.

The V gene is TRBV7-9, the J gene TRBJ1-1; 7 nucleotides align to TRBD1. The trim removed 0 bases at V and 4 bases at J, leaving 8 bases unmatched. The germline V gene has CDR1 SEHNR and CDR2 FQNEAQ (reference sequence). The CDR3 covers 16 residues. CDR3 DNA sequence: TGTGCCAGCAGCTTAGCCCAGACAGGGACGGCCACTGAAGCTTTCTTT. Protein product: CASSLAQTGTATEAFF.

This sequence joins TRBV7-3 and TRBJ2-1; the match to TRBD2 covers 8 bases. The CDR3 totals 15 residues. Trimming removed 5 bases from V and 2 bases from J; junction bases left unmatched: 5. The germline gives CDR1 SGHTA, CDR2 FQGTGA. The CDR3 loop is CASSHGLATYNEQFF. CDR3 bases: TGTGCCAGCAGCCATGGACTAGCAACCTACAATGAGCAGTTCTTC. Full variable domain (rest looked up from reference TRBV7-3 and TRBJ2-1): GAGVSQTPSNKVTEKGKYVELRCDPISGHTALYWYRQSLGQGPEFLIYFQGTGAADDSGLPNDRFFAVRPEGSVSTLKIQRTERGDSAVYLCASSHGLATYNEQFFGPGTRLTVL.

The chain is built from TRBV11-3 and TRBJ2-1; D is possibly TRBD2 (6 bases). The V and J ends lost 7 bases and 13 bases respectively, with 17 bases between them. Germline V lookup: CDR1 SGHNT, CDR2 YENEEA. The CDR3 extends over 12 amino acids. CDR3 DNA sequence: TGTGCCAGCACCCGTGATGGGGGGATTCAGTTCTTC. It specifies CASTRDGGIQFF.

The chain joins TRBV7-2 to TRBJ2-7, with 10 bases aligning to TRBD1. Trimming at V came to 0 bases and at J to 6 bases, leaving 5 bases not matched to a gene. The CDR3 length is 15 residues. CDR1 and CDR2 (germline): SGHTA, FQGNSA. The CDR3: CASSLAGQGLSEQYF. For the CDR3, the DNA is TGTGCCAGCAGCTTAGCGGGACAGGGGTTAAGCGAGCAGTACTTC.

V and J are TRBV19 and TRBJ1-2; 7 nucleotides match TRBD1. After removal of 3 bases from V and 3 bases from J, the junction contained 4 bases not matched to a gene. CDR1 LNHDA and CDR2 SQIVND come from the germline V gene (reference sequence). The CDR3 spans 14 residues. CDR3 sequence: CASSMDRSDYGYTF. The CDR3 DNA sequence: TGTGCCAGTAGTATGGACAGGTCGGACTATGGCTACACCTTC.

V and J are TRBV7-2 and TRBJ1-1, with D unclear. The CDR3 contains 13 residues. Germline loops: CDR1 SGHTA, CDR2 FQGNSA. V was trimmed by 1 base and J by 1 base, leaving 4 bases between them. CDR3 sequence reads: CASSLGQNTEAFF. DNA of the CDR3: TGTGCCAGCAGCTTAGGTCAGAACACTGAAGCTTTCTTT.

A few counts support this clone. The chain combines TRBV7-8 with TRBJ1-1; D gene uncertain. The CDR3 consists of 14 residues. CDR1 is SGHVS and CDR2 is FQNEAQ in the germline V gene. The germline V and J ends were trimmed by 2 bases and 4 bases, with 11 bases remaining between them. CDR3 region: CASSLLPGGTEAFF. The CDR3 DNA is TGTGCCAGCAGCTTATTACCAGGTGGCACTGAAGCTTTCTTT.

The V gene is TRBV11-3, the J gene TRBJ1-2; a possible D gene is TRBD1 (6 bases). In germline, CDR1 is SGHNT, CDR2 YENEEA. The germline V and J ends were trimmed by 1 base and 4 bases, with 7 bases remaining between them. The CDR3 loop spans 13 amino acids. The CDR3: CASSLGDIYGYTF. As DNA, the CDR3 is TGTGCCAGCAGCTTAGGGGACATCTATGGCTACACCTTC.

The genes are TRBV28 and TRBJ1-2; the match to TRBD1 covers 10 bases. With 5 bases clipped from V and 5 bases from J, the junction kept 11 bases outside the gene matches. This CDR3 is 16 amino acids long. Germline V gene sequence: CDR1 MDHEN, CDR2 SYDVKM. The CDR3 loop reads CASSIPGQGVVYGYTF. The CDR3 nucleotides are TGTGCCAGCAGTATCCCCGGACAGGGGGTCGTATATGGCTACACCTTC.

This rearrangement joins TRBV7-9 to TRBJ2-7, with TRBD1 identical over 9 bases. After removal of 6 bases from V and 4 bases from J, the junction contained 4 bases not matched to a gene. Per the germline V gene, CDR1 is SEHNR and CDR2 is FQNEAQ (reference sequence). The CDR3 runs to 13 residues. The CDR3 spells CASRGQGPYEQYF. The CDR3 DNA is TGTGCCAGCAGGGGACAGGGACCTTACGAGCAGTACTTC.

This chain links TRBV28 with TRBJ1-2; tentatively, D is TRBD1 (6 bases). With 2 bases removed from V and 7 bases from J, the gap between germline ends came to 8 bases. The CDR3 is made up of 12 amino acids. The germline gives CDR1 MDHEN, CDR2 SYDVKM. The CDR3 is CASSLRGGGYTF. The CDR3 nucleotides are TGTGCCAGCAGTTTAAGAGGGGGTGGCTACACCTTC.

The CDR3 DNA reads TGTGCCAGCAGCCCCGAACCTCGGACAGTTTATAGCAATCAGCCCCAGCATTTT. Translation: CASSPEPRTVYSNQPQHF. The chain has TRBV7-8 and TRBJ1-5; weak D call: TRBD1 (6 bases). Trimming stripped 5 bases from V and 0 bases from J, with 20 bases between. Germline V CDR1 and CDR2: SGHVS, FQNEAQ. The CDR3 totals 18 residues.

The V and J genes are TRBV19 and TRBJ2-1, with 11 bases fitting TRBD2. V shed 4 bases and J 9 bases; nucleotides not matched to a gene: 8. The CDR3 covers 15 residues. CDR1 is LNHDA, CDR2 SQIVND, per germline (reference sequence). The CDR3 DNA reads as TGTGCCAGTAGTAGGGGTGGTAGCGGGAGGGGTGAGCAGTTCTTC. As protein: CASSRGGSGRGEQFF.

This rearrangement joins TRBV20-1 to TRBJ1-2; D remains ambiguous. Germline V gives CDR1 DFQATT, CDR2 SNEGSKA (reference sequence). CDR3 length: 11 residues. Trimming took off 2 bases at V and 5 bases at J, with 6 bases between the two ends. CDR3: CSARPGYGYTF. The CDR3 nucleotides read TGCAGTGCTAGACCAGGATATGGCTACACCTTC.

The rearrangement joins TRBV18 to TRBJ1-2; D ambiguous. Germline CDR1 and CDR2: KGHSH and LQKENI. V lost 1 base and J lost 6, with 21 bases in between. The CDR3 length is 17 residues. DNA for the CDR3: TGTGCCAGCTCACCACTCGTCAGGATGAGGGCGGAAGATGGCTACACCTTC. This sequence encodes CASSPLVRMRAEDGYTF. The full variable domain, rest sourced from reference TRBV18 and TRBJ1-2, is NAGVMQNPRHLVRRRGQEARLRCSPMKGHSHVYWYRQLPEEGLKFMVYLQKENIIDESGMPKERFSAEFPKEGPSILRIQQVVRGDSAAYFCASSPLVRMRAEDGYTFGSGTRLTVV.

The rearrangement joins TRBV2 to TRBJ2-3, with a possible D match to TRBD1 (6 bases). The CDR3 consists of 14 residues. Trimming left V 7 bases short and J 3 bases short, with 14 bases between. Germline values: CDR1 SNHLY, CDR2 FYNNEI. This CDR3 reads CASTQRGRTDTQYF. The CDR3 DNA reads TGTGCCAGCACTCAAAGGGGGAGAACAGATACGCAGTATTTT.

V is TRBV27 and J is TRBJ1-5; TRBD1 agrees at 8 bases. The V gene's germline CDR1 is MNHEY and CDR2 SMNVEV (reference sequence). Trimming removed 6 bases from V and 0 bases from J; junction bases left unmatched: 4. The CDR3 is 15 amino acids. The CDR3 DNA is TGTGCCAGCAGCCGGACAGGGTATAGCAATCAGCCCCAGCATTTT. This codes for CASSRTGYSNQPQHF.